These T cell receptor beta chains were read from a single sample in a study of OX40 agonist ivuxolimab in advanced cancers. TCRdb's table, derived via immunoSEQ multiplex PCR, lists solely in-frame clones and lacks some. The sample carries tens of thousands of clones, roughly nine tenths recorded once. The source was CD4+ or CD8+ T cells sorted from blood, collected in a trial of the OX40 agonist ivuxolimab. These receptors were obtained from an adult with an advanced solid tumor such as melanoma, head and neck, liver or kidney cancer. Each CDR3 is given with its conserved first and last residue. The D gene is left open where the match is weak. Clone size appears in some rows only: once, few, many, or a class for an expanded clone.

V: TRBV25-1; D: .; J: TRBJ1-6; size: few; CDR3: CASSEYGGDNSPLHF; DNA: TGTGCCAGCAGTGAATATGGAGGAGATAATTCACCCCTCCACTTT
V: TRBV10-3; D: TRBD2; J: TRBJ2-5; size: .; CDR3: CAISELAGSEETQYF; DNA: TGTGCCATCAGTGAGCTAGCGGGCTCTGAGGAGACCCAGTACTTC
V: TRBV4-3; D: .; J: TRBJ1-2; size: .; CDR3: CASSQERATGYTF; DNA: TGCGCCAGCAGCCAGGAACGGGCGACTGGCTACACCTTC
V: TRBV2; D: .; J: TRBJ1-2; size: .; CDR3: CASRRTGNGYTF; DNA: TGTGCCAGCAGAAGGACTGGGAATGGCTACACCTTC
V: TRBV6-7; D: TRBD2; J: TRBJ2-5; size: .; CDR3: CASSYSGTSGGAPETQYF; DNA: TGTGCCAGCAGTTACTCTGGGACTAGCGGGGGGGCCCCGGAGACCCAGTACTTC
V: TRBV7-9; D: .; J: TRBJ2-7; size: .; CDR3: CASSLGGSPSSYEQYF; DNA: TGTGCCAGCAGCTTAGGGGGGAGTCCCAGCTCCTACGAGCAGTACTTC
V: TRBV9; D: .; J: TRBJ2-5; size: once; CDR3: CASSVEQGIETQYF; DNA: TGTGCCAGCAGCGTAGAGCAGGGCATAGAGACCCAGTACTTC
V: TRBV5-1; D: .; J: TRBJ1-1; size: .; CDR3: CASSLDPAGPTEAFF; DNA: TGCGCCAGCAGCTTGGATCCGGCAGGTCCCACTGAAGCTTTCTTT
V: TRBV5-4; D: .; J: TRBJ2-1; size: .; CDR3: CASSFLQSSYNEQFF; DNA: TGTGCCAGCAGCTTTTTGCAGAGCTCCTACAATGAGCAGTTCTTC
V: TRBV7-2; D: .; J: TRBJ1-5; size: .; CDR3: CASSFYGTNQPQHF; DNA: TGTGCCAGCAGCTTCTACGGGACAAATCAGCCCCAGCATTTT
V: TRBV4-1; D: TRBD2; J: TRBJ2-3; size: .; CDR3: CASSRGLAGGDTQYF; DNA: TGCGCCAGCAGCCGCGGACTAGCGGGGGGGGATACGCAGTATTTT
V: TRBV30; D: .; J: TRBJ2-6; size: .; CDR3: CAWSVRSGANVLTF; DNA: TGTGCCTGGAGTGTACGCTCTGGGGCCAACGTCCTGACTTTC
V: TRBV2; D: TRBD1; J: TRBJ1-5; size: once; CDR3: CASIGQGDQPQHF; DNA: TGTGCCAGCATCGGACAGGGAGACCAGCCCCAGCATTTT
V: TRBV6-1; D: .; J: TRBJ1-5; size: .; CDR3: CASSVERDSNQPQHF; DNA: TGTGCCAGCAGTGTGGAACGGGATAGCAATCAGCCCCAGCATTTT
V: TRBV28; D: TRBD1; J: TRBJ2-7; size: once; CDR3: CASTATGTGAYEQYF; DNA: TGTGCCAGCACCGCGACCGGGACAGGGGCCTACGAGCAGTACTTC
V: TRBV15; D: .; J: TRBJ2-7; size: .; CDR3: CATSWTPSYEQYF; DNA: TGTGCCACCAGCTGGACCCCCTCCTACGAGCAGTACTTC
V: TRBV6-1; D: TRBD1; J: TRBJ2-7; size: once; CDR3: CARYPRGQGTYEQYF; DNA: TGTGCCAGATACCCCCGGGGACAGGGAACCTACGAGCAGTACTTC
V: TRBV10-1; D: .; J: TRBJ1-4; size: .; CDR3: CASYFGALENEKLFF; DNA: TGCGCCAGCTATTTCGGAGCGCTCGAGAATGAAAAACTGTTTTTT